This T cell receptor (beta chain) was captured in a study of cytomegalovirus exposure and HLA in healthy donors. The overall study: In a previous analysis, 95 million to 130 million unique TCR beta sequences were found from 150 million to 200 million T cells.

Notes on this clone: Its antigen is undetermined.

60 Vbeta and 13 Jbeta primers were used in PCR. Data came from immunoSEQ multiplex PCR; TCRdb stores just in-frame clones and leaves some out. The repertoire table contains roughly 70,000 clones. This CDR3 spans 18 amino acids. The junction had 15 bases not matched to a gene; V was cut back by 2 bases and J by 5 bases. General study results and limits: Among donors in an Asian-associated ancestry cluster, a later analysis reportedly found fewer N-insertions than the roughly 610-donor mean. In an earlier analysis, most TCR beta V segments were productive about 87% or about 30% of the time. In vitro testing confirmed a few CMV-associated chains as specific for CMV antigens.

The rearrangement uses TRBV23-1 and TRBJ2-5; 9 nucleotides match TRBD1. TRBV23-1 is an ORF, with its function uncertain. This TCR was recovered from a man between 35 and 55 years old in good health and CMV-seronegative. The sequenced sample was PBMCs. CDR3 region: CASSQAPLGQGTLETQYF. Written as DNA, the CDR3 is TGCGCCAGCAGTCAAGCCCCCCTCGGACAGGGGACGTTGGAGACCCAGTACTTC.